The source of this TCR beta chain is a study of T cells in women clearing cervical HPV infection. TCRdb's table, derived via immunoSEQ multiplex PCR, lists solely in-frame clones and lacks some. In all, the sample yields fewer than 25,000 clones. Germline values: CDR1 LGHNA, CDR2 YNFKEQ. Trimming shortened V by 0 bases and J by 5 bases, and 14 bases separated the two germline ends. The CDR3 runs to 15 residues. With respect to this clone: The antigen is undetermined. The read comes to an end 3 residues before the CDR3 does, leaving the germline J gene to fill in the end.

Prevalent HPV16 infections were excluded; only incident single HPV16 infections included. Study findings and constraints: A classifier using richness and V gene abundances reached an AUC of 0.83. TRBV6-7 abundance was lower in cases than controls (approximately 0.11% versus 0.16%).

The sample taken for sequencing was blood buffy coat. This clonotype was obtained from a woman aged 18-70 years with a cervical HPV16 infection that either progressed to CIN3+ or cleared (not recorded which). The genes are TRBV4-2 and TRBJ2-7; a possible D gene is TRBD1 (6 bases). The CDR3 sequence is CASSQDPRGMDEQYF. The covered CDR3 bases are TGTGCCAGCAGCCAAGACCCGAGGGGGATGGACGAG.